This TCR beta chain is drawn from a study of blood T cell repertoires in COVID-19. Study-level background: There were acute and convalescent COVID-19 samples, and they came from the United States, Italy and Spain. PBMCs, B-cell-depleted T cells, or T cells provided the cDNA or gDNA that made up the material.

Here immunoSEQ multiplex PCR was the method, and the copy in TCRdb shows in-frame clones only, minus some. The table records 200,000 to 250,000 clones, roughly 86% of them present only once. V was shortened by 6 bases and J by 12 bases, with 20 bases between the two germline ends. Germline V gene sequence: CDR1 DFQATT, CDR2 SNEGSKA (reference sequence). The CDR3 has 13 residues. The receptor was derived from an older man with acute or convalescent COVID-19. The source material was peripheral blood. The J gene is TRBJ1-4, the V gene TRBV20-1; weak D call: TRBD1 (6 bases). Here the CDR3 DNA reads TGCAGTGCCAGTAGCGGGGGCCCTGAGGAACTGTTTTTT. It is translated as CSASSGGPEELFF.